The present T cell receptor (beta chain) was sequenced within a study of T cells in Graves' hyperthyroidism and ophthalmopathy. At the level of the study: Peripheral blood was drawn at first diagnosis, prior to all treatment.

An approximately 9.4 ml volume of fresh peripheral blood provided the PBMCs. TCR beta CDR3 sequences were amplified from RNA transcripts. First-round RT-PCR of the TCR CDR3 relied on the HTBI primer set. Each CDR3 protein is one row after TCRdb ran MiXCR on the multiplex PCR reads. The table shows under 750,000 distinct CDR3 sequences, with around 20% occurring only once. This clonotype was counted a few times. V was pared by 3 bases and J by 2 bases, with 5 bases of the junction left unmatched. There are 15 residues in the CDR3. The V gene's germline CDR1 is KGHSH and CDR2 LQKENI. Sequenced input: blood. This chain connects TRBV18 to TRBJ1-2; 8 nucleotides agree with TRBD1. This receptor was identified in a woman in her fifties or sixties with Graves' hyperthyroidism that later progressed to Graves' ophthalmopathy. In DNA, the CDR3 is TGTGCCAGCTCACCGACAGGGGTATTGAACTATGGCTACACCTTC. It specifies CASSPTGVLNYGYTF.